One sample yielded the 29 T cell receptor beta chains listed below, sequenced in a study of T cell repertoires in cytomegalovirus infection (dated by TCRdb to about 2019). The reads were generated on an Illumina HiSeq 1500. TCRdb reprocessed the public reads (quality trimming at Q25 with fastp, clone calling with MiXCR) and kept in-frame beta chains. Every entry covers one CDR3 protein and lists the most common genes and DNA from its rows. The sample table contains 200,000 to 300,000 distinct CDR3 sequences; only one count was recorded for approximately 6.7% of them. The top ten clones comprise around 6% of the sample. Sequencing was performed on PBMCs. These receptors were collected from a human donor in good health (CMV status not recorded). Some clones in this sample may be carry-over from other donors' samples.

This clonotype was observed many times. This chain's CDR3 is CSVERTGRFGELFF. CDR3 DNA: TGCAGCGTTGAAAGAACAGGGAGATTTGGGGAGCTGTTTTTT. The chain uses TRBV29-1 and TRBJ2-2, with D possibly matching TRBD1 (6 bases). Per the germline V gene, CDR1 is SQVTM and CDR2 is ANQGSEA. V shed 2 bases and J shed 8 bases, with 15 bases lying between them. The CDR3 spans 14 residues.

This clonotype has ten or more counts. The rearrangement uses TRBV28 and TRBJ1-3; D gene unclear. Germline loops: CDR1 MDHEN, CDR2 SYDVKM. The CDR3 extends over 12 amino acids. The V end lost 5 bases, the J end lost 4 bases, and 6 bases lay between the germline ends. The CDR3 nucleotides read TGTGCCAGCAGTCACCTCGGAAACACCATATATTTT. Protein: CASSHLGNTIYF.

In its sample, this clonotype was seen many times. The CDR3 DNA reads as TGTGCCAGCAGTGACTCAGGAGCGGGCCCTCAGTATTTT. Translation: CASSDSGAGPQYF. This chain connects TRBV6-4 to TRBJ2-3; a weak D match, TRBD2 (6 bases). Trimming shortened V by 0 bases and J by 12 bases, and 13 bases separated the two germline ends. The CDR3 runs to 13 residues. Germline V CDR1 and CDR2: MRHNA, SNTAGT.

This clonotype was detected many times. The chain has TRBV25-1 and TRBJ1-1; D not resolved. Trimming pared 4 bases from V and 4 bases from J, leaving 4 bases between. CDR1 is MGHDK, CDR2 SYGVNS, per germline. The CDR3 is 11 residues long. The CDR3, as DNA: TGTGCCAGCAGTGCAGCCACTGAAGCTTTCTTT. This sequence encodes CASSAATEAFF.

Note on this clonotype: A read error may explain this, as a much larger clone is one base away. The genes are TRBV11-2 and TRBJ1-2, with D perhaps TRBD1 (5 bases). The CDR3 sequence is 14 residues long. V was pared by 5 bases and J by 2 bases, with 12 bases between. Germline V CDR1 and CDR2: SGHAT, FQNNGV. The DNA for the CDR3 is TGTGCCAGCAGCAGGGCAGGGATGAACTATGGCTACACCTTC. Protein: CASSRAGMNYGYTF.

In its sample, this clonotype was seen many times. The CDR3 protein is CASSSGGFAGYTF. CDR3 nucleotide sequence: TGTGCCAGCAGCTCGGGGGGGTTCGCTGGCTACACCTTC. The chain has TRBV11-2 and TRBJ1-2; D might be TRBD1 (5 bases). V shed 4 bases and J shed 7 bases, with 13 bases lying between them. Germline V gives CDR1 SGHAT, CDR2 FQNNGV. This CDR3 contains 13 residues.

At least ten counts were recorded for this clonotype. The chain combines TRBV18 with TRBJ1-1, with a tentative D call TRBD1 (6 bases). The germline gives CDR1 KGHSH, CDR2 LQKENI. The CDR3 consists of 14 residues. V was cut by 3 bases and J by 6 bases, with 14 bases left in between. The CDR3 sequence: CASSPGGGSPEAFF. CDR3 nucleotide sequence: TGTGCCAGCTCACCGGGGGGGGGCTCCCCTGAAGCTTTCTTT.

This clonotype was observed many times. The chain carries TRBV28 and TRBJ1-4; perhaps TRBD1 as D (6 bases). V lost 11 bases to trimming and J lost 4 bases, with 11 bases between them. The CDR3 sequence is 12 residues long. Germline V CDR1 and CDR2: MDHEN, SYDVKM. In DNA, the CDR3 is TGTGCCTCGACAGGACGTAATGAAAAACTGTTTTTT. It specifies CASTGRNEKLFF.

This clonotype was observed at least ten times. V usage is TRBV12-3 or TRBV12-4 and J usage is TRBJ1-4; D possibly corresponds to TRBD1 (6 bases). V shed 7 bases and J shed 5 bases, with 17 bases lying between them. The CDR3 runs to 15 residues. The CDR3 sequence is CASMERTAGNEKLFF. The DNA for the CDR3 is TGTGCCAGCATGGAGCGGACAGCCGGAAATGAAAAACTGTTTTTT.

Remarks on this clonotype: A much larger clone differs by one base, so this may be a read error. This chain uses TRBV28 with TRBJ1-3, with D perhaps matching TRBD1 (5 bases). The CDR3 extends over 14 amino acids. Germline CDR1 is MDHEN and CDR2 is SYDVKM. Trimming removed 4 bases at V and 8 bases at J, with 15 bases between. The CDR3, as DNA: TGTGCCAGCAGTTACGATCCCGTCAGGGACACCATATATTTT. It codes for CASSYDPVRDTIYF.

This clonotype was counted at least ten times. The chain combines TRBV7-2 with TRBJ2-7, with TRBD2 as a possible D gene (6 bases). The CDR3 runs to 15 residues. Germline values: CDR1 SGHTA, CDR2 FQGNSA. V was pared by 3 bases and J by 0 bases, with 12 bases between. CDR3 in DNA: TGTGCCAGCAGCTTCAGGAGGGGAAGCTCCTACGAGCAGTACTTC. Its protein product is CASSFRRGSSYEQYF.

The V call is TRBV5-5, the J call TRBJ2-7; D is unresolved. The CDR3 has 14 residues. Germline-derived CDR1 and CDR2 are SGHKS and YYEKEE (reference sequence). Trimming cost V 4 bases and J 4 bases, with 15 bases left between them. The CDR3 protein is CASSLGFLLYEQYF. DNA of the CDR3: TGTGCCAGCAGCCTCGGGTTTCTTCTATACGAGCAGTACTTC.

This clonotype was recorded many times. The chain employs TRBV19 and TRBJ1-2; TRBD1 matches 8 bases. The V segment lost 7 bases and the J segment 6 bases; nucleotides outside the gene matches: 10. CDR1 and CDR2 from the germline V gene are LNHDA and SQIVND (reference sequence). This CDR3 has 14 amino acids. For the CDR3, the DNA is TGTGCCAGTATCCGGACAGGGTTGGAGGATGGCTACACCTTC. Translation gives CASIRTGLEDGYTF.

This clonotype appeared a few times. The CDR3 DNA reads as TGTGCCAGCAGCTTAATAGCAGGGACTTATGAAAAACTGTTTTTT. Its translation: CASSLIAGTYEKLFF. The V and J genes are TRBV7-9 and TRBJ1-4, with a weak D call TRBD1 (5 bases). The germline CDR1 and CDR2 sequences are SEHNR and FQNEAQ (reference sequence). The ends were cut back, 2 bases at V and 6 bases at J, with 13 bases in the middle. The CDR3 contains 15 residues.

This clonotype was seen many times. This chain joins TRBV7-8 and TRBJ1-1; the D gene is possibly TRBD1 (5 bases). CDR1 is SGHVS and CDR2 is FQNEAQ in the germline V gene. V was shortened by 5 bases and J by 1 base, with 11 bases between the two germline ends. This CDR3 is built from 14 residues. The CDR3 nucleotides read TGTGCCAGCAGCCCCTACACAGGGAACACTGAAGCTTTCTTT. As protein: CASSPYTGNTEAFF.

This clonotype was detected a few times. The chain is built from TRBV10-3 and TRBJ2-1; maybe TRBD1 (8 bases). V was clipped by 6 bases and J by 6 bases, with 12 bases between them. Germline CDR1 reads ENHRY; CDR2 reads SYGVKD. This CDR3 is built from 13 residues. The CDR3: CAIRDREGNEQFF. The CDR3 DNA sequence: TGTGCCATCAGGGACAGGGAGGGCAATGAGCAGTTCTTC.

This clonotype came up many times. V gene TRBV6-6 combines with J gene TRBJ1-1; D is unresolved. This CDR3 spans 15 amino acids. CDR1 is MNHNY, CDR2 SVGAGI, per germline (reference sequence). The germline V and J ends were trimmed by 2 bases and 1 base, with 11 bases remaining between them. The CDR3 spells CASSYTTLGNTEAFF. The CDR3 bases are TGTGCCAGCAGTTACACGACCTTAGGGAACACTGAAGCTTTCTTT.

This clonotype was observed at least ten times. V is TRBV5-5 and J is TRBJ1-1, with a weak D call TRBD1 (6 bases). Germline CDR1 is SGHKS and CDR2 is YYEKEE (reference sequence). The V end was cut by 1 base, the J end by 2 bases, with 12 bases between. The CDR3 contains 15 residues. CDR3 nucleotides: TGTGCCAGCAGCTTGTGGGAGGGGGGAAACACTGAAGCTTTCTTT. This sequence encodes CASSLWEGGNTEAFF.

This clonotype was seen repeatedly, ten times or more. The chain carries TRBV28 and TRBJ1-1, with a possible D match to TRBD1 (5 bases). V gave up 6 bases and J gave up 6 bases, with 17 bases separating them. The CDR3 covers 14 residues. The germline CDR1 and CDR2 sequences are MDHEN and SYDVKM. The DNA for the CDR3 is TGTGCCAGCAGCCAATACCATGACAGCGCTGAAGCTTTCTTT. Its translation is CASSQYHDSAEAFF.

This clonotype was counted ten times or more. The J gene is TRBJ2-1, the V gene TRBV6-5; TRBD2 aligns across 12 bases. CDR1 is MNHEY and CDR2 is SVGAGI in the germline V gene. Unmatched junction bases numbered 4, after V lost 6 bases and J lost 7 bases. This CDR3 is 14 amino acids long. The DNA for the CDR3 is TGTGCCAGCAGCAAGACTAGCGGGGGTAATGAGCAGTTCTTC. As protein: CASSKTSGGNEQFF.

The chain is built from TRBV7-3 and TRBJ1-6; D not certain. Germline V gives CDR1 SGHTA, CDR2 FQGTGA. Trimming removed 5 bases from V and 7 bases from J, with 15 bases in between. The CDR3 has 15 residues. DNA for the CDR3: TGTGCCAGCAGCCCCTCCGGACTGGGAAATTCACCCCTCCACTTT. Amino acids: CASSPSGLGNSPLHF. Drawing the rest from reference TRBV7-3 and TRBJ1-6, the complete variable domain is GAGVSQTPSNKVTEKGKYVELRCDPISGHTALYWYRQSLGQGPEFLIYFQGTGAADDSGLPNDRFFAVRPEGSVSTLKIQRTERGDSAVYLCASSPSGLGNSPLHFGNGTRLTVT.

This clonotype has ten or more counts. Here the CDR3 DNA reads TGTGCCAGCTCACCAAATCAGGGCGTTGGAAATCAGCCCCAGCATTTT. Amino acid sequence: CASSPNQGVGNQPQHF. V usage is TRBV18 and J usage is TRBJ1-5; a possible D gene is TRBD1 (5 bases). The germline V gene has CDR1 KGHSH and CDR2 LQKENI. The V end was cut by 2 bases, the J end by 4 bases, with 15 bases between. CDR3 length: 16 amino acids.

A word on this clonotype: One base away lies a much larger clone, so this may be a sequencing read error. The chain links TRBV29-1 to TRBJ2-1; a possible D gene is TRBD2 (6 bases). The germline V gene has CDR1 SQVTM and CDR2 ANQGSEA. The CDR3 has 11 amino acids. The CDR3 region is CGVRRGDEQFF. DNA for the CDR3: TGCGGCGTTAGGAGGGGTGATGAGCAGTTCTTC.

The table lists this clonotype with many counts. This sequence joins TRBV6-5 and TRBJ1-2; D perhaps matches TRBD1 (5 bases). V was cut by 0 bases and J by 5 bases, with 7 bases left in between. The CDR3 is 13 residues long. The germline gives CDR1 MNHEY, CDR2 SVGAGI. DNA of the CDR3: TGTGCCAGCAGTTACTCGGGGGAGTATGGCTACACCTTC. Amino acid sequence: CASSYSGEYGYTF.

This clonotype has ten or more counts. This chain connects TRBV12-3 or TRBV12-4 to TRBJ1-2, with a tentative D call TRBD1 (5 bases). The CDR3 is 16 residues long. V dropped 5 bases and J dropped 4 bases, with 20 bases sitting between them. The CDR3 loop reads CASSPPPGPRGYGYTF. CDR3 nucleotide sequence: TGTGCCAGCAGTCCACCCCCGGGACCTAGGGGCTATGGCTACACCTTC.

This clonotype occurred many times. The chain employs TRBV12-3 or TRBV12-4 and TRBJ2-7; TRBD1 matches at 8 bases. The CDR3 consists of 13 residues. Trimming at V came to 5 bases and at J to 6 bases, leaving 6 bases not matched to a gene. The CDR3: CASSRTGQGEQYF. CDR3 DNA: TGTGCCAGCAGTCGGACAGGGCAGGGCGAGCAGTACTTC.

This clonotype has a count of ten or more. V gene TRBV20-1 combines with J gene TRBJ2-1; D unclear. Trimming took off 1 base at V and 4 bases at J, with 2 bases between the two ends. The CDR3 runs 11 residues. The germline gives CDR1 DFQATT, CDR2 SNEGSKA (reference sequence). CDR3 coding DNA: TGCAGTGCTAGAGGGTACAATGAGCAGTTCTTC. Its translation: CSARGYNEQFF.

This clonotype was seen a handful of times. J is TRBJ1-4 and V is TRBV4-1; D may be TRBD1 (6 bases). The CDR3 covers 15 residues. V was clipped by 3 bases and J by 5 bases, with 13 bases between them. Germline-derived CDR1 and CDR2 are MGHRA and YSYEKL. The CDR3 coding sequence is TGCGCCAGCAGCCAGCCCGGACAGTCAAATGAAAAACTGTTTTTT. Amino acid sequence: CASSQPGQSNEKLFF.

This clonotype was observed once. The chain couples TRBV29-1 to TRBJ2-1; a weak D match, TRBD2 (6 bases). Germline lookup yields CDR1 SQVTM and CDR2 ANQGSEA. This CDR3 region has 12 residues. Trimming shortened V by 3 bases and J by 10 bases, and 13 bases separated the two germline ends. DNA of the CDR3: TGCAGCGTTGAGCGGGGCCCTCGGGAGCAGTTCTTC. Its translation is CSVERGPREQFF.